Listed here are 27 T cell receptor beta chains from one sample, sequenced in a study of T cell responses to AZD1222 COVID-19 vaccine. TCRdb's table, derived via immunoSEQ multiplex PCR, lists solely in-frame clones and lacks some. The table has 140,000 to 150,000 clones, about 93% seen once. The starting material was peripheral blood, obtained on day 0 of MenACWY control vaccination. The receptors here all came from an adult in good health.

The chain is built from TRBV19 and TRBJ2-7, with D perhaps assigned TRBD1 or TRBD2 (5 bases each). V shed 1 base and J shed 6 bases, with 7 bases lying between them. The CDR3 sequence is 12 residues long. Per germline, CDR1 LNHDA and CDR2 SQIVND (reference sequence). The CDR3 coding sequence is TGTGCCAGTAGTATAGCGGGGACCGAGCAGTACTTC. Translation gives CASSIAGTEQYF. The whole variable domain, remainder taken from reference TRBV19 and TRBJ2-7, is DGGITQSPKYLFRKEGQNVTLSCEQNLNHDAMYWYRQDPGQGLRLIYYSQIVNDFQKGDIAEGYSVSREKKESFPLTVTSAQKNPTAFYLCASSIAGTEQYFGPGTRLTVT.

The J gene is TRBJ2-5, the V gene TRBV10-3, with D hard to call. Looked up from germline, CDR1 is ENHRY and CDR2 is SYGVKD. The CDR3 spans 14 residues. Trimming pared 0 bases from V and 7 bases from J, leaving 12 bases between. In DNA form, the CDR3 reads TGTGCCATCAGTGAGTCTAGACCACCGGGGACCCAGTACTTC. Translating gives CAISESRPPGTQYF.

The rearrangement uses TRBV7-9 and TRBJ2-5; the match to TRBD2 covers 14 bases. The V gene's germline CDR1 is SEHNR and CDR2 FQNEAQ (reference sequence). The CDR3 runs to 18 residues. V lost 3 bases to trimming and J lost 2 bases; unmatched junction nucleotides: 8. As DNA, the CDR3 is TGTGCCAGCAGCTTCACCGGGACTAGCGGGAGAATTCAAGAGACCCAGTACTTC. It codes for CASSFTGTSGRIQETQYF.

The chain joins TRBV4-1 to TRBJ2-1, with TRBD2 matching 11 bases. Germline V lookup: CDR1 MGHRA, CDR2 YSYEKL. This CDR3 has 16 amino acids. Trimming at V came to 2 bases and at J to 10 bases, leaving 10 bases not matched to a gene. The CDR3 protein is CASSQTRLAGPTEQFF. The CDR3 DNA sequence: TGCGCCAGCAGCCAAACGCGACTAGCGGGGCCCACGGAGCAGTTCTTC.

The chain joins TRBV6-5 to TRBJ2-1; 13 bases match TRBD2. This CDR3 spans 15 amino acids. The ends lost 6 bases at V and 4 bases at J; junction bases unmatched: 3. The germline V gene encodes CDR1 MNHEY and CDR2 SVGAGI. This CDR3 is CASSLTSGGYNEQFF. The CDR3 nucleotides read TGTGCCAGCAGCCTGACTAGCGGGGGGTACAATGAGCAGTTCTTC.

The chain uses TRBV9 and TRBJ1-1, with 9 bases matching TRBD1. The CDR3 is made up of 16 amino acids. The V segment lost 0 bases and the J segment 5 bases; nucleotides outside the gene matches: 8. Per germline, CDR1 SGDLS and CDR2 YYNGEE. The CDR3 protein is CASSVGGTGRGTEAFF. The CDR3 bases are TGTGCCAGCAGCGTAGGAGGGACAGGGAGGGGGACTGAAGCTTTCTTT.

This chain uses TRBV5-6 with TRBJ1-2; perhaps TRBD1 as D (6 bases). Germline V lookup: CDR1 SGHDT, CDR2 YYEEEE. The CDR3 extends over 16 amino acids. V was pared by 4 bases and J by 2 bases, with 18 bases between. CDR3 nucleotides: TGTGCCAGCAGCCCCTCCGACAGGCCCTTAAACTATGGCTACACCTTC. It yields the protein CASSPSDRPLNYGYTF. Together with reference TRBV5-6 and TRBJ1-2, the CDR3 gives the full variable domain: DAGVTQSPTHLIKTRGQQVTLRCSPKSGHDTVSWYQQALGQGPQFIFQYYEEEERQRGNFPDRFSGHQFPNYSSELNVNALLLGDSALYLCASSPSDRPLNYGYTFGSGTRLTVV.

The V and J genes are TRBV7-9 and TRBJ2-5, with TRBD1 as a possible D gene (5 bases). The germline V gene has CDR1 SEHNR and CDR2 FQNEAQ (reference sequence). V gave up 0 bases and J gave up 2 bases, with 13 bases separating them. This CDR3 is 16 amino acids long. CDR3 residues: CASSLAQGSRQETQYF. CDR3 nucleotides: TGTGCCAGCAGCTTAGCGCAGGGTAGTAGGCAAGAGACCCAGTACTTC. Variable domain in full (rest from reference TRBV7-9 and TRBJ2-5): DTGVSQNPRHKITKRGQNVTFRCDPISEHNRLYWYRQTLGQGPEFLTYFQNEAQLEKSRLLSDRFSAERPKGSFSTLEIQRTEQGDSAMYLCASSLAQGSRQETQYFGPGTRLLVL.

This rearrangement joins TRBV11-2 to TRBJ2-4; D possibly corresponds to TRBD2 (6 bases). V was shortened by 2 bases and J by 0 bases, with 17 bases between the two germline ends. This CDR3 region has 18 residues. Germline V gene sequence: CDR1 SGHAT, CDR2 FQNNGV. Written as DNA, the CDR3 is TGTGCCAGCAGCTTACCCATGGGTGGGGGACTAGCCAAAAACATTCAGTACTTC. The encoded protein is CASSLPMGGGLAKNIQYF.

This clone was seen just once. The gene calls are TRBV27 and TRBJ2-2; unclear D gene. The V end was cut by 0 bases, the J end by 1 base, with 12 bases between. This CDR3 contains 17 residues. In germline, CDR1 is MNHEY, CDR2 SMNVEV (reference sequence). CDR3 in amino acids: CASSLSPLTENTGELFF. The CDR3 bases are TGTGCCAGCAGTTTATCCCCCCTAACAGAGAACACCGGGGAGCTGTTTTTT.

The rearrangement joins TRBV7-3 to TRBJ2-3; D uncertain. The CDR3 has 15 residues. Looked up from germline, CDR1 is SGHTA and CDR2 is FQGTGA. V was clipped by 2 bases and J by 2 bases, with 11 bases between them. The CDR3 DNA reads as TGTGCCAGCAGCTTAGACGCAGGATACACAGATACGCAGTATTTT. Amino acids: CASSLDAGYTDTQYF.

The chain combines TRBV3-1 (or the pseudogene TRBV3-2) with TRBJ2-3; TRBD1 is a possible D gene (5 bases). Trimming removed 0 bases at V and 2 bases at J, with 12 bases between. The CDR3 contains 16 residues. Per the germline V gene, CDR1 is LGHDT and CDR2 is YNNKEL (reference sequence). Here the CDR3 reads CASSQEYPGNTDTQYF. The CDR3 nucleotides read TGTGCCAGCAGCCAAGAGTATCCAGGGAACACAGATACGCAGTATTTT.

The chain recombines TRBV6-5 with TRBJ2-3; no reliable D call. Germline-derived CDR1 and CDR2 are MNHEY and SVGAGI. The germline V and J ends were trimmed by 7 bases and 4 bases, with 18 bases remaining between them. The CDR3 sequence is 15 residues long. CDR3 sequence reads: CASTQGYWRADTQYF. For the CDR3, the DNA is TGTGCCAGCACCCAAGGCTATTGGAGAGCAGATACGCAGTATTTT.

The chain carries TRBV15 and TRBJ1-1; D is unresolved. This CDR3 is built from 14 residues. The ends were cut back, 3 bases at V and 1 base at J, with 9 bases in the middle. Looked up from germline, CDR1 is LNHNV and CDR2 is YYDKDF (reference sequence). Here the CDR3 reads CATSRHSENTEAFF. The CDR3 nucleotides read TGTGCCACCAGCAGGCACAGCGAGAACACTGAAGCTTTCTTT. Based on the CDR3 plus reference TRBV15 and TRBJ1-1, the full variable domain is DAMVIQNPRYQVTQFGKPVTLSCSQTLNHNVMYWYQQKSSQAPKLLFHYYDKDFNNEADTPDNFQSRRPNTSFCFLDIRSPGLGDTAMYLCATSRHSENTEAFFGQGTRLTVV.

The V gene is TRBV12-3 or TRBV12-4, the J gene TRBJ2-1, with a weak D call TRBD2 (5 bases). The CDR3 extends over 13 amino acids. V lost 5 bases and J lost 9, with 14 bases in between. The CDR3 here is CASSTREWGEQFF. The CDR3 DNA follows: TGTGCCAGCAGTACTAGGGAATGGGGTGAGCAGTTCTTC.

The CDR3 here is CASSQGGQGAFETQYF. Here the CDR3 DNA reads TGCGCCAGCAGCCAAGGAGGGCAGGGGGCGTTTGAGACCCAGTACTTC. The chain carries TRBV5-1 and TRBJ2-5; 8 nucleotides agree with TRBD1. The CDR3 has 16 amino acids. Trimming cost V 4 bases and J 5 bases; bases outside gene matches: 13. CDR1 and CDR2 (germline): SGHRS, YFSETQ.

The rearrangement joins TRBV7-8 to TRBJ1-5, with D uncertain. V was pared by 3 bases and J by 2 bases, with 8 bases between. Germline assignment: CDR1 SGHVS and CDR2 FQNEAQ. The CDR3 has 14 residues. This chain's CDR3 is CASSLATGNQPQHF. CDR3 nucleotides: TGTGCCAGCAGCTTGGCAACAGGCAATCAGCCCCAGCATTTT.

The chain carries TRBV7-6 and TRBJ2-1; D not certain. Per the germline V gene, CDR1 is SGHVS and CDR2 is FNYEAQ. The V gene lost 1 base and the J gene lost 3 bases, with 4 bases spanning the gap. The CDR3 runs to 13 residues. The CDR3 region is CASSLGNYNEQFF. Here the CDR3 DNA reads TGTGCCAGCAGCTTAGGGAACTACAATGAGCAGTTCTTC.

The V and J genes are TRBV5-1 and TRBJ2-7; D might be TRBD2 (6 bases). CDR1 SGHRS and CDR2 YFSETQ come from the germline V gene. The ends were cut back, 2 bases at V and 7 bases at J, with 19 bases in the middle. The CDR3 length is 15 residues. The CDR3 sequence: CASSLGPREGREQYF. The CDR3 coding sequence is TGCGCCAGCAGCTTAGGGCCAAGGGAAGGGAGGGAGCAGTACTTC.

This chain connects TRBV28 to TRBJ1-4; possibly TRBD1 for D (5 bases). The CDR3 totals 15 residues. CDR1 and CDR2 from the germline V gene are MDHEN and SYDVKM. Trimming cost V 5 bases and J 0 bases, with 10 bases left between them. CDR3 DNA sequence: TGTGCCAGCAGTCCTTCGGGGGCAACTAATGAAAAACTGTTTTTT. It encodes CASSPSGATNEKLFF.

The CDR3 here is CASSLTANGGYTF. The CDR3 nucleotides read TGTGCCAGCAGCTTAACCGCCAACGGGGGCTACACCTTC. The V call is TRBV7-9, the J call TRBJ1-2; D is uncertain. The germline V and J ends were trimmed by 2 bases and 8 bases, with 12 bases remaining between them. Germline-derived CDR1 and CDR2 are SEHNR and FQNEAQ (reference sequence). CDR3 length equals 13 residues.

This clone has just a few counts. The V call is TRBV5-5, the J call TRBJ1-1, with a tentative D call TRBD1 (5 bases). Germline CDR1 SGHKS, CDR2 YYEKEE (reference sequence). This CDR3 has 15 residues. Deletions cut 4 bases from V and 1 base from J, with 14 bases between. The CDR3 DNA reads as TGTGCCAGCAGCGGCCAGGGCGGTGGGAACACTGAAGCTTTCTTT. Its translation: CASSGQGGGNTEAFF.

The chain joins TRBV28 to TRBJ1-3; a possible D gene is TRBD1 (6 bases). The CDR3 spans 13 residues. Trimming removed 3 bases at V and 6 bases at J, with 9 bases between. CDR1 and CDR2 from the germline V gene are MDHEN and SYDVKM. The CDR3 here is CASSFGGPNTIYF. The CDR3 region has the DNA TGTGCCAGCAGTTTCGGGGGCCCAAACACCATATATTTT.

The sample holds a few counts of this clone. This chain joins TRBV5-1 and TRBJ1-3; D is unresolved. V lost 6 bases, J lost 0 bases, and 10 bases lay in between. CDR3 length equals 14 residues. From germline, CDR1 is SGHRS and CDR2 YFSETQ. This CDR3 reads CASTEGISGNTIYF. The CDR3 DNA reads TGCGCCAGCACGGAGGGCATCTCTGGAAACACCATATATTTT.

This clone was observed a single time. This chain connects TRBV7-9 to TRBJ1-2, with D tentatively TRBD1 (5 bases). The V end was cut by 5 bases, the J end by 4 bases, with 29 bases between. CDR3 length: 19 amino acids. Germline V gene data show CDR1 as SEHNR and CDR2 as FQNEAQ (reference sequence). CDR3 sequence reads: CASSQSNPEQAARSYGYTF. The CDR3 bases are TGTGCCAGCAGCCAAAGTAACCCGGAACAGGCGGCGAGGAGCTATGGCTACACCTTC.

The chain combines TRBV19 with TRBJ2-1, with 7 bases aligning to TRBD1. CDR1 is LNHDA and CDR2 is SQIVND in the germline V gene (reference sequence). V shed 7 bases and J 7 bases; nucleotides not matched to a gene: 10. The CDR3 runs 14 residues. For the CDR3, the DNA is TGTGCCAGTAATACTCCGGGCAGGGGGAATGAGCAGTTCTTC. Translating gives CASNTPGRGNEQFF.

This chain connects TRBV30 to TRBJ2-3, with D tentatively TRBD1 or TRBD2 (5 bases each). The CDR3 has 15 amino acids. Trimming cost V 0 bases and J 4 bases, with 14 bases left between them. Germline CDR1 is GTSNPN and CDR2 is SVGIG (reference sequence). The CDR3 loop reads CAWSVLGGGSDTQYF. CDR3 nucleotide sequence: TGTGCCTGGAGTGTACTGGGTGGGGGTTCAGATACGCAGTATTTT.